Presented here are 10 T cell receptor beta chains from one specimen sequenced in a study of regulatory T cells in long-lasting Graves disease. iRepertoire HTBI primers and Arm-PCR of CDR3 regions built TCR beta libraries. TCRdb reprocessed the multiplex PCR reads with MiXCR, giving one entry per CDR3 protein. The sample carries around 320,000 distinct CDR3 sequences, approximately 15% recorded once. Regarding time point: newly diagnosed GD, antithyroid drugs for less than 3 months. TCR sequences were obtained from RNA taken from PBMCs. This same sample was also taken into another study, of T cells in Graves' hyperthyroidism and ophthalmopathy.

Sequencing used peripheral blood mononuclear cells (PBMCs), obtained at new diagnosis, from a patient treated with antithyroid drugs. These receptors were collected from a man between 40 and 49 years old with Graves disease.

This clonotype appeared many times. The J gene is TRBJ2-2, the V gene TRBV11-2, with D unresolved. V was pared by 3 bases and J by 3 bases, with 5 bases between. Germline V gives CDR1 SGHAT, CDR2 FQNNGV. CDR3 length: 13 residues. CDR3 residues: CASSFRHTGELFF. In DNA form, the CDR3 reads TGTGCCAGCAGCTTCCGCCACACCGGGGAGCTGTTTTTT.

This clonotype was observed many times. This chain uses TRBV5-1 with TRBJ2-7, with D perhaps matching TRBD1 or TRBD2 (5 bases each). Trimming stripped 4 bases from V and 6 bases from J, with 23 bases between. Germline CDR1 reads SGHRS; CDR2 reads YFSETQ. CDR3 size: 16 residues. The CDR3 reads CASSQIYRDGQGEQYF. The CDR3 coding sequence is TGCGCCAGCAGCCAAATCTACCGGGACGGGCAGGGCGAGCAGTACTTC.

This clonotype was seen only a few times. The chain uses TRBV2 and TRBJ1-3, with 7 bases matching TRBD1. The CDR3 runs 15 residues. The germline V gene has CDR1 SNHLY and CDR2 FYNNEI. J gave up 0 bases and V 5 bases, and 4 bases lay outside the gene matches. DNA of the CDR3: TGTGCCAGCAGTAAGACAGGGAGCTCTGGAAACACCATATATTTT. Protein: CASSKTGSSGNTIYF.

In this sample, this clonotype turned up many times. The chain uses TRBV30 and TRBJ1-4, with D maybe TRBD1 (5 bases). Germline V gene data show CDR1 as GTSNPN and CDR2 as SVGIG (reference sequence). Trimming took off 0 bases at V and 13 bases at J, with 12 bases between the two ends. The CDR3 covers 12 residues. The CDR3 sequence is CAWSVKPGLLFF. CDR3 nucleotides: TGTGCCTGGAGTGTTAAACCGGGACTACTGTTTTTT.

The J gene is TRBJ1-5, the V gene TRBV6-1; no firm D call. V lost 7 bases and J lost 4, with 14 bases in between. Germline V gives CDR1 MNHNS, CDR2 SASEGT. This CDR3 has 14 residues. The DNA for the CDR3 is TGTGCCAGCATCGAGGGAGGGCGAAATCAGCCCCAGCATTTT. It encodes CASIEGGRNQPQHF.

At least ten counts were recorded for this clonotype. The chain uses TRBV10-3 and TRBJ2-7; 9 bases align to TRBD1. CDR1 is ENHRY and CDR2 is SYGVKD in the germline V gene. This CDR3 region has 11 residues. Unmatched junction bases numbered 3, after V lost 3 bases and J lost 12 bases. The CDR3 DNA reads TGTGCCATCAGTGAACAGGGGGCGGTGTACTTC. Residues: CAISEQGAVYF.

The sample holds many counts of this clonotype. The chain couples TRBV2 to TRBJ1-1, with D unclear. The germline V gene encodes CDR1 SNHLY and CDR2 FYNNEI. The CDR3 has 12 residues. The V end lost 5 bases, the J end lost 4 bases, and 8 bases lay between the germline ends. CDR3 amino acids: CASSRPRTEAFF. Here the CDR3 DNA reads TGTGCCAGCAGTAGACCCCGCACTGAAGCTTTCTTT.

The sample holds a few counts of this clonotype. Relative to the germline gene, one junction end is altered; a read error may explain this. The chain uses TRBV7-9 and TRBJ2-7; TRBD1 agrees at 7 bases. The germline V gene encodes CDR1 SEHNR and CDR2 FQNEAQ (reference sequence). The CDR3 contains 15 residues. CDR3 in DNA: TGCGCCAGCAGCTTGGCCGGGACAGACTCCTACGAGCAGTACTTC. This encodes CASSLAGTDSYEQYF.

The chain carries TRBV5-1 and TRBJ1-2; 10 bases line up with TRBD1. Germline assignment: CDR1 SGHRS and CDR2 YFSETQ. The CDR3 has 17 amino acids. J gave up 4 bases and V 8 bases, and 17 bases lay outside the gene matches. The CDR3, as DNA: TGCGCCAGGACTCACCCGACTAGGGGACAGGGGAGCTATGGCTACACCTTC. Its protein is CARTHPTRGQGSYGYTF. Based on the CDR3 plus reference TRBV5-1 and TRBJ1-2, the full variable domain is KAGVTQTPRYLIKTRGQQVTLSCSPISGHRSVSWYQQTPGQGLQFLFEYFSETQRNKGNFPGRFSGRQFSNSRSEMNVSTLELGDSALYLCARTHPTRGQGSYGYTFGSGTRLTVV.

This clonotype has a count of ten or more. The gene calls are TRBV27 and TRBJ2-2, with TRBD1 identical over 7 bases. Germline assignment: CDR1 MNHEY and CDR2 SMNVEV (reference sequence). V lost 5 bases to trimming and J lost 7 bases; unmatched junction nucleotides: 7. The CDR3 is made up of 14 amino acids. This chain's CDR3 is CASSGDRASGELFF. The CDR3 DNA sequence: TGTGCCAGCAGTGGAGACAGGGCTAGCGGGGAGCTGTTTTTT.